One and the same sample provided the 28 T cell receptor beta chains below, sequenced in a study of a mutant IDH1 vaccine in newly diagnosed glioma. Time point meaning: week 5, during vaccination. Every vaccination contained 300 ug of the mutant IDH1 20-mer peptide and was paired with topical imiquimod. Profiling relied on immunoSEQ multiplex PCR, and the TCRdb table lists in-frame clones only, not all of them. The data show 9,500 to 12,000 clones, about nine tenths seen once. Antigen specificity for these receptors is unknown. The input for sequencing was PBMCs, taken from a glioma patient whose treatment included an IDH1 peptide vaccine. These receptors all come from a woman in her 40s with glioma. Some clones in this sample may be carry-over from other donors' samples.

The V call is TRBV4-1, the J call TRBJ1-4; 8 bases align to TRBD1. Germline V CDR1 and CDR2: MGHRA, YSYEKL. V lost 1 base, J lost 4 bases, and 2 bases stayed unmatched. CDR3 length: 15 residues. The CDR3 DNA reads TGCGCCAGCAGCCAAGTCGGGACAGGTAATGAAAAACTGTTTTTT. This encodes CASSQVGTGNEKLFF.

The chain links TRBV4-2 to TRBJ2-1; 10 bases map to TRBD2. V trimming: 4 bases; J trimming: 9 bases; junction bases outside the gene matches: 6. The germline gives CDR1 LGHNA, CDR2 YNFKEQ. The CDR3 is 14 residues long. CDR3 residues: CASSPGTSEAEQFF. For the CDR3, the DNA is TGTGCCAGCAGCCCAGGGACTAGCGAGGCTGAGCAGTTCTTC.

The CDR3 loop reads CANTPLAGGKNEQFF. CDR3 in DNA: TGTGCCAACACCCCCCTAGCGGGGGGGAAAAATGAGCAGTTCTTC. The V and J genes are TRBV6-1 and TRBJ2-1; 12 nucleotides agree with TRBD2. The germline V gene has CDR1 MNHNS and CDR2 SASEGT. This CDR3 spans 15 amino acids. J lost 7 bases, V lost 10 bases, and 11 bases had no gene match.

This chain uses TRBV5-1 with TRBJ1-4; possibly TRBD1 for D (5 bases). V gave up 4 bases and J gave up 3 bases, with 10 bases separating them. From germline, CDR1 is SGHRS and CDR2 YFSETQ. This CDR3 region has 14 residues. The CDR3 region has the DNA TGCGCCAGCAGCCTCGGGACCTCTAATGAAAAACTGTTTTTT. It is translated as CASSLGTSNEKLFF. The variable domain in full, completed from reference TRBV5-1 and TRBJ1-4, reads KAGVTQTPRYLIKTRGQQVTLSCSPISGHRSVSWYQQTPGQGLQFLFEYFSETQRNKGNFPGRFSGRQFSNSRSEMNVSTLELGDSALYLCASSLGTSNEKLFFGSGTQLSVL.

V and J are TRBV18 and TRBJ1-3, with D perhaps matching TRBD1 (5 bases). Looked up from germline, CDR1 is KGHSH and CDR2 is LQKENI. CDR3 size: 15 residues. Trimming stripped 6 bases from V and 0 bases from J, with 12 bases between. CDR3 amino acids: CASSQRQFSGNTIYF. The CDR3 nucleotides read TGTGCCAGCTCCCAACGACAGTTCTCTGGAAACACCATATATTTT.

In the case of this clone: Mismatch with germline at one junction end may stem from a read error. V and J are TRBV19 and TRBJ1-1; perhaps TRBD1 as D (5 bases). Germline V gene lookup returns CDR1 LNHDA and CDR2 SQIVND (reference sequence). The CDR3 loop spans 15 amino acids. Here the CDR3 DNA reads TGTGCCAGTAGGATAGGGGTCGGAACGAACACTGAAGCTTTCTTT. It translates to CASRIGVGTNTEAFF.

The J gene is TRBJ1-3, the V gene TRBV6-1; no clear D. The germline gives CDR1 MNHNS, CDR2 SASEGT. The CDR3 totals 15 residues. V was clipped by 6 bases and J by 4 bases, with 16 bases between them. The CDR3 nucleotides are TGTGCCAGCAGCTCGCCGAGCGGGGAAGGAAACACCATATATTTT. Protein product: CASSSPSGEGNTIYF.

CDR3 sequence reads: CASSTGGLAGPYEQYF. The CDR3 nucleotides read TGTGCCAGTAGTACGGGAGGACTAGCGGGCCCCTACGAGCAGTACTTC. This sequence joins TRBV19 and TRBJ2-7; 11 nucleotides line up with TRBD2. The V gene's germline CDR1 is LNHDA and CDR2 SQIVND (reference sequence). With V trimmed by 4 bases and J by 2 bases, 7 bases remained unmatched. The CDR3 is made up of 16 amino acids. The full variable domain, completed using reference TRBV19 and TRBJ2-7, is DGGITQSPKYLFRKEGQNVTLSCEQNLNHDAMYWYRQDPGQGLRLIYYSQIVNDFQKGDIAEGYSVSREKKESFPLTVTSAQKNPTAFYLCASSTGGLAGPYEQYFGPGTRLTVT.

The gene calls are TRBV10-3 and TRBJ1-2; D is ambiguous. The CDR3 has 14 amino acids. CDR1 ENHRY and CDR2 SYGVKD come from the germline V gene. V was pared by 2 bases and J by 1 base, with 8 bases between. The DNA of the CDR3 is TGTGCCATCAGTGAGGTGGTGCTTAACTATGGCTACACCTTC. Its translation: CAISEVVLNYGYTF.

This chain links TRBV5-4 with TRBJ1-5, with D maybe TRBD1 (5 bases). The CDR3 consists of 15 residues. V was cut by 3 bases and J by 7 bases, with 17 bases left in between. Germline CDR1 is SGHNT and CDR2 is YYREEE (reference sequence). The CDR3 spells CASSWGGGFEQPQHF. CDR3 nucleotide sequence: TGTGCCAGCAGCTGGGGCGGGGGATTCGAACAGCCCCAGCATTTT.

V usage is TRBV5-8 and J usage is TRBJ1-5; D not certain. CDR1 and CDR2 from the germline V gene are SGHTS and YDEGEE. This CDR3 spans 17 amino acids. V was trimmed by 0 bases and J by 1 base, leaving 14 bases between them. This chain's CDR3 is CASSLVDGVRSNQPQHF. DNA of the CDR3: TGTGCCAGCAGCTTGGTTGACGGGGTTCGGAGCAATCAGCCCCAGCATTTT.

The CDR3 DNA reads as TGTGCCAGCAGTCGGGGCGCGGGCCAAGAGACCCAGTACTTC. Residues: CASSRGAGQETQYF. This chain links TRBV6-5 with TRBJ2-5, with D possibly called TRBD1 or TRBD2 (5 bases each). Germline CDR1 MNHEY, CDR2 SVGAGI. This CDR3 contains 14 residues. V lost 5 bases and J lost 1, with 11 bases in between.

The rearrangement joins TRBV5-5 to TRBJ1-3; D unclear. This CDR3 is 16 amino acids long. Trimming stripped 4 bases from V and 0 bases from J, with 14 bases between. Germline V gene lookup returns CDR1 SGHKS and CDR2 YYEKEE (reference sequence). The CDR3, as DNA: TGTGCCAGCAGCGCTCCGGAAAGGGACTCTGGAAACACCATATATTTT. Translation: CASSAPERDSGNTIYF.

This chain uses TRBV4-1 with TRBJ1-5; D gene unclear. The germline gives CDR1 MGHRA, CDR2 YSYEKL. The length of the CDR3 is 16 residues. V shed 0 bases and J shed 4 bases, with 13 bases lying between them. CDR3 sequence (DNA): TGCGCCAGCAGCCAAGATTCAACAGTGATTAATCAGCCCCAGCATTTT. Its translation: CASSQDSTVINQPQHF.

This clone was observed a single time. This sequence joins TRBV19 and TRBJ1-5; weak D call: TRBD1 (5 bases). V lost 7 bases, J lost 3 bases, and 16 bases lay in between. This CDR3 has 15 amino acids. Germline V gene sequence: CDR1 LNHDA, CDR2 SQIVND (reference sequence). The CDR3 is CASTPGWGFNQPQHF. CDR3 nucleotide sequence: TGTGCCAGTACCCCGGGTTGGGGGTTCAATCAGCCCCAGCATTTT.

V usage is TRBV6-1 and J usage is TRBJ1-3, with D perhaps matching TRBD1 (6 bases). Germline values: CDR1 MNHNS, CDR2 SASEGT. CDR3 length equals 13 residues. The V and J ends lost 11 bases and 1 base respectively, with 12 bases between them. The DNA of the CDR3 is TGTGCCTCCGAGGGGGGGTCTGGAAACACCATATATTTT. Translating gives CASEGGSGNTIYF.

The chain couples TRBV5-1 to TRBJ1-5; no clear D gene. This CDR3 has 15 amino acids. The V end lost 8 bases, the J end lost 0 bases, and 15 bases lay between the germline ends. Germline V gives CDR1 SGHRS, CDR2 YFSETQ. The CDR3 nucleotides read TGCGCCAGTCGAGCCGGGAGCTATAGCAATCAGCCCCAGCATTTT. This codes for CASRAGSYSNQPQHF.

This clone was detected only once. V usage is TRBV19 and J usage is TRBJ1-2, with TRBD1 matching over 7 bases. Trimming at V came to 2 bases and at J to 4 bases, leaving 10 bases not matched to a gene. CDR3 length: 16 amino acids. CDR1 and CDR2 (germline): LNHDA, SQIVND (reference sequence). Written as DNA, the CDR3 is TGTGCCAGTAGTATACCCCTGATCCGGGACAGCTATGGCTACACCTTC. This codes for CASSIPLIRDSYGYTF.

The chain couples TRBV5-6 to TRBJ2-7; 8 bases are shared with TRBD1. The CDR3 covers 14 residues. Germline V lookup: CDR1 SGHDT, CDR2 YYEEEE. After removal of 2 bases from V and 3 bases from J, the junction contained 4 bases not matched to a gene. DNA of the CDR3: TGTGCCAGCAGCTTCGGCGGACAGGGCTACGAGCAGTACTTC. As protein: CASSFGGQGYEQYF.

The chain joins TRBV2 to TRBJ2-1, with D possibly matching TRBD2 (7 bases). The V and J ends lost 8 bases and 9 bases respectively, with 23 bases between them. In germline, CDR1 is SNHLY, CDR2 FYNNEI. The CDR3 consists of 15 residues. The CDR3 spells CASGATPGGRGEQFF. Written as DNA, the CDR3 is TGTGCCAGCGGAGCAACTCCGGGGGGCCGGGGTGAGCAGTTCTTC.

CDR3 sequence: CASSEGQRALDTEAFF. The CDR3, as DNA: TGTGCCAGCTCAGAAGGACAGAGAGCCCTAGACACTGAAGCTTTCTTT. The chain is built from TRBV18 and TRBJ1-1, with D possibly TRBD1 on 6 matching bases. CDR1 and CDR2 (germline): KGHSH, LQKENI. Trimming took off 5 bases at V and 3 bases at J, with 19 bases between the two ends. This CDR3 comprises 16 residues.

V usage is TRBV6-6 and J usage is TRBJ1-2; 7 bases line up with TRBD1. This CDR3 has 14 residues. The trim removed 6 bases at V and 3 bases at J, leaving 7 bases unmatched. Germline CDR1 MNHNY, CDR2 SVGAGI (reference sequence). The CDR3 here is CASRRDSEHYGYTF. Written as DNA, the CDR3 is TGTGCCAGCAGAAGGGACAGTGAACACTATGGCTACACCTTC.

The V gene is TRBV6-6, the J gene TRBJ2-7; perhaps TRBD1 as D (6 bases). Germline assignment: CDR1 MNHNY and CDR2 SVGAGI (reference sequence). V lost 5 bases to trimming and J lost 3 bases, with 11 bases between them. The CDR3 spans 13 residues. The CDR3 DNA reads as TGTGCCAGCAGTGCCGGACAGAACTACGAGCAGTACTTC. Translated: CASSAGQNYEQYF.

The chain has TRBV5-1 and TRBJ2-1; tentative D call: TRBD1 (6 bases). With 0 bases removed from V and 7 bases from J, the gap between germline ends came to 11 bases. CDR1 and CDR2 (germline): SGHRS, YFSETQ. The CDR3 spans 14 residues. This chain's CDR3 is CASSLVVGANEQFF. CDR3 coding DNA: TGCGCCAGCAGCTTGGTAGTGGGGGCTAATGAGCAGTTCTTC.

This clone was counted a single time. This chain uses TRBV29-1 with TRBJ2-2; 7 bases agree with TRBD1. V was pared by 4 bases and J by 7 bases, with 6 bases of the junction left unmatched. CDR3 length: 13 amino acids. Germline V CDR1 and CDR2: SQVTM, ANQGSEA. The DNA of the CDR3 is TGCAGCGTTGGGACAGGAGGTGTCGGGGAGCTGTTTTTT. It encodes CSVGTGGVGELFF.

The V and J genes are TRBV11-2 and TRBJ2-5, with no clear D. Germline CDR1 and CDR2: SGHAT and FQNNGV. V was shortened by 1 base and J by 1 base, with 7 bases between the two germline ends. This CDR3 region has 14 residues. The CDR3 DNA follows: TGTGCCAGCAGCTTAGGGTCAGCCCAAGAGACCCAGTACTTC. Its protein is CASSLGSAQETQYF.

There are a few counts of this clone. This rearrangement joins TRBV7-6 to TRBJ1-2; D remains unclear. The CDR3 contains 16 residues. Trimming removed 1 base from V and 4 bases from J, with 16 bases in between. Germline values: CDR1 SGHVS, CDR2 FNYEAQ. CDR3: CASSLVGPGDGYGYTF. The CDR3 region has the DNA TGTGCCAGCAGCTTAGTGGGTCCGGGAGATGGCTATGGCTACACCTTC. The full variable domain, with the rest looked up from reference TRBV7-6 and TRBJ1-2, is GAGVSQSPRYKVTKRGQDVALRCDPISGHVSLYWYRQALGQGPEFLTYFNYEAQQDKSGLPNDRFSAERPEGSISTLTIQRTEQRDSAMYRCASSLVGPGDGYGYTFGSGTRLTVV.

The V call is TRBV5-1, the J call TRBJ2-5; D is undetermined. From germline, CDR1 is SGHRS and CDR2 YFSETQ. The CDR3 covers 11 residues. Trimming shortened V by 3 bases and J by 1 base, and 1 base separated the two germline ends. The CDR3 protein is CASSSQETQYF. Written as DNA, the CDR3 is TGCGCCAGCAGCTCCCAAGAGACCCAGTACTTC.